Each of the 29 T cell receptor beta chains below was sequenced from the same sample in a study of identical twins (dated by TCRdb to about 2016). The library relied on 5' RACE. For sequencing, an Illumina HiSeq 2000 was employed. TCRdb reworked the public reads: Q25 trimming with fastp, MiXCR clone assembly, productive beta chains retained. Identical CDR3 proteins give one entry, which carries the most common genes and DNA. The sample yields about 920,000 distinct CDR3 sequences; approximately 13% were counted once. Under 2% of the sample is taken by the ten largest. This sample was also put to use in a study of yellow fever vaccine responses in identical twins.

The sequencing input was PBMCs. These receptors all come from a woman between 18 and 29 years old in good health.

This clonotype is a singleton in its sample. The genes are TRBV11-3 and TRBJ2-5; 7 nucleotides match TRBD1. CDR3 length: 13 amino acids. V was pared by 8 bases and J by 2 bases, with 5 bases of the junction left unmatched. Germline values: CDR1 SGHNT, CDR2 YENEEA. CDR3 nucleotides: TGTGCCAGCGCCAGGGGGTTTCAAGAGACCCAGTACTTC. Encoded protein: CASARGFQETQYF. Supplemented by reference TRBV11-3 and TRBJ2-5, the full variable domain reads EAGVVQSPRYKIIEKKQPVAFWCNPISGHNTLYWYLQNLGQGPELLIRYENEEAVDDSQLPKDRFSAERLKGVDSTLKIQPAELGDSAVYLCASARGFQETQYFGPGTRLLVL.

There are a few counts of this clonotype. The chain carries TRBV12-3 or TRBV12-4 and TRBJ2-7; D may be TRBD2 (5 bases). The CDR3 consists of 14 residues. Between the trimmed V and J ends, which lost 3 bases and 3 bases, there was a span of 12 bases. CDR3 sequence (DNA): TGTGCCAGCAGTTTTGGGGAGTATGGCTACGAGCAGTACTTC. Translating it yields CASSFGEYGYEQYF.

This clonotype was counted between two and nine times. DNA of the CDR3: TGTGCCAGCAGTGGCAGGACTAGCGGGGTAACAGATACGCAGTATTTT. It specifies CASSGRTSGVTDTQYF. J is TRBJ2-3 and V is TRBV2, with 12 bases lining up with TRBD2. Germline loops: CDR1 SNHLY, CDR2 FYNNEI. The CDR3 has 16 amino acids. The ends lost 4 bases at V and 3 bases at J; junction bases unmatched: 5.

This clonotype was counted only a few times. V and J are TRBV3-1 and TRBJ1-1, with 7 bases lining up with TRBD1. Trimming took 2 bases from V and 2 from J; bases not matched to a gene: 5. The CDR3 runs 15 residues. CDR1 LGHDT and CDR2 YNNKEL come from the germline V gene (reference sequence). CDR3 in DNA: TGTGCCAGCAGCCAATTGACAGGGAGAAACACTGAAGCTTTCTTT. It encodes CASSQLTGRNTEAFF.

This clonotype was picked up a small number of times. J is TRBJ2-5 and V is TRBV3-1; a weak D match, TRBD2 (6 bases). The V gene's germline CDR1 is LGHDT and CDR2 YNNKEL (reference sequence). CDR3 length equals 18 residues. V was cut by 2 bases and J by 2 bases, with 21 bases left in between. The CDR3 DNA is TGTGCCAGCAGCCAACTTTGGGGCAGCGTGGGAGGTCAAGAGACCCAGTACTTC. Protein product: CASSQLWGSVGGQETQYF.

This clonotype was recorded a few times. The V gene is TRBV11-2, the J gene TRBJ2-6, with a tentative D call TRBD1 (6 bases). CDR1 and CDR2 from the germline V gene are SGHAT and FQNNGV. The CDR3 loop spans 19 amino acids. Trimming took off 2 bases at V and 0 bases at J, with 17 bases between the two ends. The CDR3 sequence is CASSLINPMGASGANVLTF. CDR3 nucleotide sequence: TGTGCCAGCAGCTTAATAAACCCGATGGGGGCCTCTGGGGCCAACGTCCTGACTTTC. Using reference TRBV11-2 and TRBJ2-6 for the parts outside the CDR3, the full variable domain is EAGVAQSPRYKIIEKRQSVAFWCNPISGHATLYWYQQILGQGPKLLIQFQNNGVVDDSQLPKDRFSAERLKGVDSTLKIQPAKLEDSAVYLCASSLINPMGASGANVLTFGAGSRLTVL.

The sample holds one count of this clonotype. The rearrangement links TRBV5-1 to TRBJ2-7; possibly TRBD2 for D (6 bases). Germline-derived CDR1 and CDR2 are SGHRS and YFSETQ. V dropped 10 bases and J dropped 4 bases, with 9 bases sitting between them. CDR3 length equals 10 residues. Here the CDR3 reads CARREYEQYV. The CDR3, as DNA: TGCGCCCGGAGGGAATACGAGCAGTACGTC.

Comments on this clonotype: This clone may be a read error of a much larger clone one base away. This rearrangement joins TRBV3-1 to TRBJ2-1; unclear D gene. The CDR3 sequence is 14 residues long. Trimming shortened V by 4 bases and J by 6 bases, and 13 bases separated the two germline ends. Germline CDR1 is LGHDT and CDR2 is YNNKEL (reference sequence). Written as DNA, the CDR3 is TGTGCCAGCAGCCCGGGTCTCAATTTCAATGAGCAGTTCTTC. Translated, it gives CASSPGLNFNEQFF.

This clonotype appeared many times. J is TRBJ2-2 and V is TRBV20-1; possibly TRBD2 for D (7 bases). Trimming removed 3 bases at V and 7 bases at J, with 15 bases between. The CDR3 is made up of 14 amino acids. Germline-derived CDR1 and CDR2 are DFQATT and SNEGSKA (reference sequence). As DNA, the CDR3 is TGCAGTGCTAGTCGGGGGGCTCAGATCGGGGAGCTGTTTTTT. Residues: CSASRGAQIGELFF.

In this sample, this clonotype turned up many times. The V and J genes are TRBV29-1 and TRBJ1-5; perhaps TRBD1 as D (5 bases). Germline V gene sequence: CDR1 SQVTM, CDR2 ANQGSEA. The CDR3 is 12 amino acids. V lost 7 bases, J lost 5 bases, and 12 bases lay in between. CDR3 in DNA: TGCAGCGCCGGGGGTACCGATCAGCCCCAGCATTTT. This sequence encodes CSAGGTDQPQHF.

This clonotype occurred many times. The DNA of the CDR3 is TGTGCCAGCATGTCCCTCAGGGGCGCGAACACCGGGGAGCTGTTTTTT. Translated, it gives CASMSLRGANTGELFF. The chain carries TRBV12-3 or TRBV12-4 and TRBJ2-2, with D possibly being TRBD1 (6 bases). Trimming took off 7 bases at V and 0 bases at J, with 15 bases between the two ends. The CDR3 totals 16 residues.

This clonotype was counted between two and nine times. The genes are TRBV4-1 and TRBJ2-3; 9 bases match TRBD2. With V trimmed by 3 bases and J by 2 bases, 12 bases remained unmatched. CDR1 is MGHRA and CDR2 is YSYEKL in the germline V gene. The length of the CDR3 is 18 residues. The CDR3 DNA reads as TGCGCCAGCAGCCACCCACCGATAGCGGGGGCCCTCACAGATACGCAGTATTTT. It specifies CASSHPPIAGALTDTQYF.

This clonotype was seen once. The V and J genes are TRBV4-1 and TRBJ2-7, with 7 bases fitting TRBD2. The CDR3 totals 14 residues. Trimming at V came to 0 bases and at J to 4 bases, leaving 3 bases not matched to a gene. CDR1 and CDR2 from the germline V gene are MGHRA and YSYEKL. The DNA for the CDR3 is TGCGCCAGCAGCCAAGAGCTAGCGGATTACGAGCAGTACGTC. Translated, it gives CASSQELADYEQYV.

At least ten counts were recorded for this clonotype. Germline is not matched at one junction end, which may reflect a read error. This sequence joins TRBV5-1 and TRBJ2-3, with 15 positions matching TRBD2. Per the germline V gene, CDR1 is SGHRS and CDR2 is YFSETQ. The CDR3 totals 16 residues. CDR3 protein: CASSSGTSGRTDTQYF. The DNA for the CDR3 is TGTGCCAGCAGTTCCGGGACTAGCGGGAGGACAGATACGCAGTATTTT.

The table lists this clonotype with many counts. The rearrangement uses TRBV4-2 and TRBJ2-1, with 10 bases matching TRBD1. The length of the CDR3 is 16 residues. The J segment lost 4 bases and the V segment lost 0 bases, leaving 3 bases of the junction unmatched. CDR1 is LGHNA, CDR2 YNFKEQ, per germline. CDR3 residues: CASSQEGQGIYNEQFF. The CDR3 DNA follows: TGTGCCAGCAGCCAAGAGGGACAGGGGATATACAATGAGCAGTTCTTC.

The chain joins TRBV12-3 or TRBV12-4 to TRBJ1-6, with TRBD1 matching 12 bases. Trimming at V came to 3 bases and at J to 9 bases, leaving 6 bases not matched to a gene. There are 16 residues in the CDR3. Here the CDR3 reads CASSFRDRGRSSPLHF. The DNA for the CDR3 is TGTGCCAGCAGTTTCCGGGACAGGGGGCGCAGTTCACCCCTCCACTTT.

This clonotype was detected a few times. The chain carries TRBV28 and TRBJ1-6, with D unclear. This CDR3 contains 13 residues. CDR1 and CDR2 from the germline V gene are MDHEN and SYDVKM. Trimming left V 5 bases short and J 11 bases short, with 13 bases between. The CDR3 DNA sequence: TGTGCCAGCAGTCCGCTCCAACTAGCACCCCTCCACTTT. Its protein product is CASSPLQLAPLHF.

This clonotype was recorded a few times. This chain joins TRBV5-1 and TRBJ2-1, with 11 bases identical to TRBD2. There are 16 residues in the CDR3. Germline V gene lookup returns CDR1 SGHRS and CDR2 YFSETQ. J lost 8 bases, V lost 1 base, and 8 bases had no gene match. The CDR3 here is CASSLLSSGRFDEQFF. CDR3 coding DNA: TGCGCCAGCAGCTTGTTGTCTAGCGGGAGGTTCGATGAGCAGTTCTTC. Supplemented by reference TRBV5-1 and TRBJ2-1, the full variable domain reads KAGVTQTPRYLIKTRGQQVTLSCSPISGHRSVSWYQQTPGQGLQFLFEYFSETQRNKGNFPGRFSGRQFSNSRSEMNVSTLELGDSALYLCASSLLSSGRFDEQFFGPGTRLTVL.

The V call is TRBV4-2, the J call TRBJ2-5; 12 bases map to TRBD2. Germline trimming cut 1 base from V and 5 bases from J; bases unmatched to any gene: 8. Looked up from germline, CDR1 is LGHNA and CDR2 is YNFKEQ. The CDR3 sequence is 17 residues long. The CDR3 region has the DNA TGTGCCAGCAGCCAAGGTGGACTAGCGGGGCAGGGGGAGACCCAGTACTTC. The encoded protein is CASSQGGLAGQGETQYF.

There are a few counts of this clonotype. The chain employs TRBV5-1 and TRBJ2-1; D tentatively reads TRBD1 or TRBD2 (6 bases each). V was trimmed by 5 bases and J by 7 bases, leaving 19 bases between them. The CDR3 has 15 amino acids. The V gene's germline CDR1 is SGHRS and CDR2 YFSETQ. CDR3 protein: CASRGGFGDFNEQFF. CDR3 DNA: TGCGCCAGCAGGGGGGGCTTCGGGGATTTTAATGAGCAGTTCTTC.

The V gene is TRBV3-1, the J gene TRBJ2-7; 9 bases line up with TRBD2. The CDR3 runs to 17 residues. Losses at the gene ends were 0 bases for V and 4 bases for J; bases not matched to a gene: 10. Germline CDR1 is LGHDT and CDR2 is YNNKEL (reference sequence). Here the CDR3 reads CASSQDHRSGRRYEQYF. The CDR3 region has the DNA TGTGCCAGCAGCCAAGATCATCGTAGCGGGAGACGATACGAGCAGTACTTC.

In its sample, this clonotype was seen many times. The V call is TRBV4-1, the J call TRBJ1-5; tentative D call: TRBD1 (5 bases). This CDR3 has 15 amino acids. Germline CDR1 reads MGHRA; CDR2 reads YSYEKL. V was shortened by 3 bases and J by 1 base, with 10 bases between the two germline ends. Here the CDR3 DNA reads TGCGCCAGCAGCCACGGGGGTGGGAGCAATCAGCCCCAGCATTTT. This sequence encodes CASSHGGGSNQPQHF.

This clonotype was seen more than once but under ten times. The genes are TRBV7-9 and TRBJ1-1; the D gene is possibly TRBD1 (5 bases). V shed 1 base and J shed 7 bases, with 10 bases lying between them. The CDR3 sequence is 13 residues long. CDR1 is SEHNR, CDR2 FQNEAQ, per germline (reference sequence). The CDR3, as DNA: TGTGCCAGCAGCTTAGAGGGACCCCTTGAAGCTTTCTTT. Amino acid sequence: CASSLEGPLEAFF.

This clonotype has a handful of counts. The V and J genes are TRBV5-5 and TRBJ2-7; possibly TRBD1 or TRBD2 for D (6 bases each). Germline CDR1 and CDR2: SGHKS and YYEKEE (reference sequence). The CDR3 is made up of 16 amino acids. Trimming pared 5 bases from V and 2 bases from J, leaving 20 bases between. The DNA of the CDR3 is TGTGCCAGCAGGCCCCGGGGGCAGAAATCGACCTACGAGCAGTACGTC. Translating gives CASRPRGQKSTYEQYV.

This clonotype was counted at least ten times. V usage is TRBV5-1 and J usage is TRBJ2-2; D assignment may be TRBD1 or TRBD2 (5 bases each). The CDR3 has 15 amino acids. The V and J ends lost 4 bases and 2 bases respectively, with 12 bases between them. Germline V gene data show CDR1 as SGHRS and CDR2 as YFSETQ. Here the CDR3 reads CASSPRDGNTGELFF. CDR3 coding DNA: TGCGCCAGCAGCCCCCGGGACGGAAACACCGGGGAGCTGTTTTTT. Based on the CDR3 plus reference TRBV5-1 and TRBJ2-2, the full variable domain is KAGVTQTPRYLIKTRGQQVTLSCSPISGHRSVSWYQQTPGQGLQFLFEYFSETQRNKGNFPGRFSGRQFSNSRSEMNVSTLELGDSALYLCASSPRDGNTGELFFGEGSRLTVL.

This clonotype was seen only a few times. The chain is built from TRBV12-3 or TRBV12-4 and TRBJ2-5; 14 bases agree with TRBD2. J gave up 7 bases and V 3 bases, and 4 bases lay outside the gene matches. The CDR3 sequence is 15 residues long. In nucleotides, the CDR3 is TGTGCCAGCAGTTTGGGACTAGCGGGAGCTGTGACCCAGTACTTC. This translates into CASSLGLAGAVTQYF.

This clonotype was seen repeatedly, ten times or more. Here the CDR3 reads CASSDGWLSDTEAFF. In DNA, the CDR3 is TGTGCCAGCAGTGACGGATGGCTGTCGGACACTGAAGCTTTCTTT. The chain uses TRBV2 and TRBJ1-1; D gene ambiguous. Trimming took 3 bases from V and 3 from J, leaving 14 bases between them. This CDR3 contains 15 residues. Germline CDR1 reads SNHLY; CDR2 reads FYNNEI.

This clonotype was detected many times. The chain recombines TRBV15 with TRBJ2-3; TRBD2 matches at 11 bases. The V gene end was trimmed by 5 bases and the J gene end by 2 bases; junction bases not matched to a gene: 3. The length of the CDR3 is 15 residues. Germline values: CDR1 LNHNV, CDR2 YYDKDF (reference sequence). The CDR3 loop is CATSPTSGDTDTQYF. Here the CDR3 DNA reads TGTGCCACCAGCCCGACTAGCGGGGACACAGATACGCAGTATTTT.

V usage is TRBV5-1 and J usage is TRBJ2-1; tentative D call: TRBD2 (5 bases). The germline V and J ends were trimmed by 4 bases and 0 bases, with 14 bases remaining between them. Germline V gene lookup returns CDR1 SGHRS and CDR2 YFSETQ. The CDR3 consists of 16 residues. For the CDR3, the DNA is TGCGCCAGCAGCCCGGAGGCCCCCAACTCCTACAATGAGCAGTTCTTC. Translation gives CASSPEAPNSYNEQFF.